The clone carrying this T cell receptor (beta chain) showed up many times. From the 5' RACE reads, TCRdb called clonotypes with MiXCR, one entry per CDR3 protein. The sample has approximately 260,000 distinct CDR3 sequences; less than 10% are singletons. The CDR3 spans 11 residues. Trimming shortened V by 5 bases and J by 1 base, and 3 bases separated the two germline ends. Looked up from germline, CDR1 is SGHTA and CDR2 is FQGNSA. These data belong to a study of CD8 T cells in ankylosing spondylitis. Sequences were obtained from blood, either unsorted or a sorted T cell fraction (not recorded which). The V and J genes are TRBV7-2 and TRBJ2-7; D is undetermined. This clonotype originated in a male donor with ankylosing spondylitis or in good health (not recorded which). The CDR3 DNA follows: TGTGCCAGCAGCGCGTCCTACGAGCAGTACTTC. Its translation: CASSASYEQYF.